These T cell receptor beta chains were read from a single sample in a study of technical replicates of blood from a handful of donors. TCRdb keeps only in-frame clones here, not all; method: immunoSEQ multiplex PCR. The sample lists 70,000 to 85,000 clones; roughly 96% were seen once. The sample comprised T cells isolated from PBMCs. These receptors came from a human donor in good health. CDR3s include the opening cysteine and the closing phenylalanine or tryptophan.

CDR3	V	J
CAWAGSYEQYF	TRBV30	TRBJ2-7
CATDSNTDTQYF	TRBV2	TRBJ2-3
CASSLALAPYEQYF	TRBV7-2	TRBJ2-7
CASSAGVSGYNEQFF	TRBV9	TRBJ2-1
CASQGFGEKLFF	TRBV2	TRBJ1-4
CASRLTGGNSPLHF	TRBV7-9	TRBJ1-6
CASTPTGVQDTQYF	TRBV6-5	TRBJ2-3
CAWTFPWGGTEAFF	TRBV30	TRBJ1-1
CSVALGQGGDTQYF	TRBV29-1	TRBJ2-3
CASRVGAYGYTF	TRBV2	TRBJ1-2
CASSERGGERLVAFF	TRBV6-1	TRBJ1-1
CASSSDRVVGEKLFF	TRBV7-9	TRBJ1-4
CASSEEGRQPQHF	TRBV19	TRBJ1-5
CASRGQNYSSYNSPLHF	TRBV19	TRBJ1-6
CASSLSPSGGAEGYTF	TRBV28	TRBJ1-2
CASSDGTAWQPQHF	TRBV6-1	TRBJ1-5
CASSDSEATTQYF	TRBV6-4	TRBJ2-3
CATWGASGDQQYF	TRBV28	TRBJ2-7
CASRSIRDLDEQYF	TRBV27	TRBJ2-7
CSVEDWREDQPQHF	TRBV29-1	TRBJ1-5
CASSPPPWTGLVGRGANEQFF	TRBV18	TRBJ2-1
CASSLWQSYNEQFF	TRBV5-6	TRBJ2-1
CASSFVEGYEQYF	TRBV11-2	TRBJ2-7
CASWGLVGELFF	TRBV28	TRBJ2-2
CASSAGTTYEQYF	TRBV27	TRBJ2-7
CASSPVSGSTDTQYF	TRBV18	TRBJ2-3
CASSTIPQDRGGREQYF	TRBV11-1	TRBJ2-7
CASSQEGLNAGYEQYF	TRBV4-1	TRBJ2-7
CASSFQENSYEQYF	TRBV7-9	TRBJ2-7
CASSPYSGLGYNEQFF	TRBV7-6	TRBJ2-1
CASSLDQLAAISEF	TRBV7-9	TRBJ2-7
CATSRDTSGGETQYF	TRBV15	TRBJ2-5
CASSPRLGGNEQFF	TRBV28	TRBJ2-1
CSAEDRIETQYF	TRBV29-1	TRBJ2-5
CSVQGQETQYF	TRBV20-1	TRBJ2-5
CASSLGASGKAYEQYF	TRBV7-2	TRBJ2-7
CASSPGVTSNQPQHF	TRBV4-1	TRBJ1-5
CASNKNSHEQFF	TRBV7-9	TRBJ2-1
CASSQPRQGANSPLHF	TRBV4-1	TRBJ1-6
CASSQVPPDIVKLFF	TRBV4-2	TRBJ1-4
CSVARMWQANTEAFF	TRBV29-1	TRBJ1-1
CASSSSGTGGGNYGYTF	TRBV28	TRBJ1-2
CASSKGGGPQDTQYF	TRBV4-2	TRBJ2-3
CASSLVARVGDTGELFF	TRBV7-8	TRBJ2-2
CASSKGQGGFTEAFF	TRBV7-6	TRBJ1-1
CASSQYGDSLRTQYF	TRBV4-1	TRBJ2-5
CASTGRGRYGYTF	TRBV5-6	TRBJ1-2
CANGLAGVYEQYF	TRBV6-5	TRBJ2-7
CAISPAGDYGYTF	TRBV10-3	TRBJ1-2
CASSYGQGARNEQYF	TRBV11-2	TRBJ2-7
CASSLVGTSADEQFF	TRBV5-1	TRBJ2-1
CASNPGQANSPLHF	TRBV6-5	TRBJ1-6
CASSYPLNWGGGNSPLHF	TRBV6-7	TRBJ1-6